This T cell receptor (beta chain) appears in the sequencing data of a study of T cells expressing NK-cell markers. Germline V CDR1 and CDR2: MNHEY, SMNVEV (reference sequence). The CDR3 covers 17 residues. TCRdb re-analyzed the 5' RACE reads; it lists each CDR3 protein once, without DNA. Recorded here are some 140,000 distinct CDR3 sequences; the top ten clones represent over 35%. This TCR came from a woman between 50 and 59 years old in good health. Sequenced input: blood T cells: a sorted CD56 or NKG2C T cell subset, CD4+ or CD8+ T cells, or bulk PBMC T cells (not recorded which). The rearrangement uses TRBV27 and TRBJ2-5; the TCRdb D gene call, TRBD1, has no DNA to confirm it. The CDR3 sequence is CASSLRGRQGRFETQYF.